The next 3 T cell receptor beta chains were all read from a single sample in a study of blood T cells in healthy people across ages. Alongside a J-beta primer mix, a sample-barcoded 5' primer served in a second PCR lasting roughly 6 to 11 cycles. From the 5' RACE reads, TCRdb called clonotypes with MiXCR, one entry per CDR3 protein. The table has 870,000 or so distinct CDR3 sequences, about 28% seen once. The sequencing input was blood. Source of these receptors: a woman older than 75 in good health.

CDR3 sequence: CAWRAVQVNTEAFF. The CDR3 coding sequence is TGTGCCTGGAGGGCCGTACAGGTTAACACTGAAGCTTTCTTT. The V gene is TRBV30, the J gene TRBJ1-1; a possible D gene is TRBD1 (5 bases). The CDR3 totals 14 residues. V lost 3 bases and J 2 bases, leaving 13 bases between the germline ends. Germline CDR1 reads GTSNPN; CDR2 reads SVGIG (reference sequence).

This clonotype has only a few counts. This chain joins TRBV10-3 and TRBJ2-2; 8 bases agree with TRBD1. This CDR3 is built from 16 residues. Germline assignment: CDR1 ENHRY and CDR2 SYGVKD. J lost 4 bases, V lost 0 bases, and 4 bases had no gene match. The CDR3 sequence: CAISESGQGPTGELFF. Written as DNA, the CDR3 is TGTGCCATCAGTGAGTCCGGACAGGGACCCACCGGGGAGCTGTTTTTT.

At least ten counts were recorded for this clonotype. In DNA form, the CDR3 reads TGTGCCAGCAGTCGAACAGGGACGAACACTGAAGCTTTCTTT. Translation gives CASSRTGTNTEAFF. The rearrangement joins TRBV12-3 or TRBV12-4 to TRBJ1-1; D is possibly TRBD1 (6 bases). The CDR3 covers 14 residues. V was shortened by 5 bases and J by 1 base, with 11 bases between the two germline ends.